Presented here are 25 T cell receptor beta chains from one specimen sequenced in a study of beta chain features in type 1 diabetes. The sequenced template was cDNA made from the entire isolated RNA. Clones were read by immunoSEQ multiplex PCR, and TCRdb kept only the in-frame ones, dropping some. The sample contains under 500,000 clones, 30% of which appear only once. The material sequenced was naive CD4+ T cells from blood. The origin of the receptors is a man aged 18 to 29 in good health.

The rearrangement uses TRBV6-6 and TRBJ2-1, with 13 bases that match TRBD2. With 6 bases clipped from V and 10 bases from J, the junction kept 6 bases outside the gene matches. The CDR3 extends over 14 amino acids. Germline loops: CDR1 MNHNY, CDR2 SVGAGI (reference sequence). The CDR3 nucleotides read TGTGCCAGCAGCCCACCGGGACTAGCGGGAGAGCAGTTCTTC. Its translation is CASSPPGLAGEQFF.

This clone was picked up a small number of times. The gene calls are TRBV29-1 and TRBJ2-5; D call uncertain. Trimming cost V 6 bases and J 5 bases, with 16 bases left between them. CDR1 and CDR2 from the germline V gene are SQVTM and ANQGSEA. The length of the CDR3 is 13 residues. The chain's CDR3 is CSVERGLEETQYF. CDR3 DNA: TGCAGCGTGGAGCGCGGCTTGGAGGAGACCCAGTACTTC.

The rearrangement links TRBV7-7 to TRBJ2-5; D may be TRBD2 (5 bases). The V end lost 1 base, the J end lost 1 base, and 7 bases lay between the germline ends. The CDR3 contains 14 residues. The germline V gene encodes CDR1 SSHAT and CDR2 FNYEAQ (reference sequence). CDR3 loop: CASSLGLAQETQYF. In nucleotides, the CDR3 is TGTGCCAGCAGCTTAGGGCTAGCCCAAGAGACCCAGTACTTC.

The rearrangement links TRBV7-2 to TRBJ2-5; possible D gene TRBD2, 5 bases. The CDR3 sequence is 14 residues long. Germline CDR1 reads SGHTA; CDR2 reads FQGNSA. The V end lost 5 bases, the J end lost 1 base, and 11 bases lay between the germline ends. The CDR3 sequence is CASSQNAGQETQYF. CDR3 in DNA: TGTGCCAGCAGCCAAAATGCGGGCCAAGAGACCCAGTACTTC.

V is TRBV6-1 and J is TRBJ2-7, with 13 bases lining up with TRBD2. CDR3 size: 14 residues. The germline gives CDR1 MNHNS, CDR2 SASEGT. After removal of 6 bases from V and 6 bases from J, the junction contained 5 bases not matched to a gene. This CDR3 is CASSGLAGAFEQYF. The CDR3 region has the DNA TGTGCCAGCAGCGGACTAGCGGGAGCGTTCGAGCAGTACTTC.

This rearrangement joins TRBV7-2 to TRBJ1-2; 9 nucleotides line up with TRBD1. This CDR3 is 15 amino acids long. V shed 1 base and J 8 bases; nucleotides not matched to a gene: 8. Germline V lookup: CDR1 SGHTA, CDR2 FQGNSA. CDR3 bases: TGTGCCAGCAGCTTAGACAGGGGGCCTCAAGAGGGCTACACCTTC. Translation gives CASSLDRGPQEGYTF. Together with reference TRBV7-2 and TRBJ1-2, the CDR3 gives the full variable domain: GAGVSQSPSNKVTEKGKDVELRCDPISGHTALYWYRQSLGQGLEFLIYFQGNSAPDKSGLPSDRFSAERTGGSVSTLTIQRTQQEDSAVYLCASSLDRGPQEGYTFGSGTRLTVV.

Written as DNA, the CDR3 is TGTGCCTGGAGTACAGAGCGCAATCAGCCCCAGCATTTT. This gives the protein CAWSTERNQPQHF. V usage is TRBV30 and J usage is TRBJ1-5, with unresolved D. V was clipped by 2 bases and J by 2 bases, with 7 bases between them. The germline V gene encodes CDR1 GTSNPN and CDR2 SVGIG (reference sequence). The CDR3 consists of 13 residues.

This chain joins TRBV30 and TRBJ1-5, with D tentatively TRBD1 (5 bases). This CDR3 has 14 residues. Trimming left V 2 bases short and J 4 bases short, with 12 bases between. Looked up from germline, CDR1 is GTSNPN and CDR2 is SVGIG (reference sequence). The CDR3 DNA reads TGTGCCTGGAGTTTAGAGGCAGGGAATCAGCCCCAGCATTTT. This sequence encodes CAWSLEAGNQPQHF.

The V call is TRBV29-1, the J call TRBJ2-1; 8 nucleotides match TRBD2. V was pared by 3 bases and J by 0 bases, with 1 base of the junction left unmatched. There are 14 residues in the CDR3. Per the germline V gene, CDR1 is SQVTM and CDR2 is ANQGSEA. The CDR3 spells CSVDGRASYNEQFF. The CDR3 nucleotides are TGCAGCGTTGACGGGAGGGCCTCCTACAATGAGCAGTTCTTC.

The CDR3 reads CASSLEGRTNEKLFF. In nucleotides, the CDR3 is TGTGCCAGCAGCTTAGAGGGGAGAACTAATGAAAAACTGTTTTTT. The V call is TRBV11-2, the J call TRBJ1-4; D gene uncertain. CDR1 and CDR2 (germline): SGHAT, FQNNGV. This CDR3 spans 15 amino acids. Trimming cost V 0 bases and J 1 base, with 6 bases left between them.

For the CDR3, the DNA is TGCAGCGTTTTTCGACAGGGGAAAAATGAGCAGTTCTTC. This codes for CSVFRQGKNEQFF. The chain is built from TRBV29-1 and TRBJ2-1; 8 bases align to TRBD1. Germline lookup yields CDR1 SQVTM and CDR2 ANQGSEA. The CDR3 has 13 amino acids. Trimming cost V 5 bases and J 7 bases; bases outside gene matches: 7.

The chain is built from TRBV6-5 and TRBJ2-4; the D call may be TRBD1 or TRBD2 (5 bases each). The V and J ends lost 7 bases and 8 bases respectively, with 18 bases between them. The CDR3 totals 14 residues. The germline CDR1 and CDR2 sequences are MNHEY and SVGAGI. In nucleotides, the CDR3 is TGTGCCAGCACGGGGCCGGGCGGTGGGGACATTCAGTACTTC. Its protein product is CASTGPGGGDIQYF.

This clone was counted a few times. The rearrangement joins TRBV5-1 to TRBJ1-1, with TRBD1 identical over 7 bases. CDR1 is SGHRS, CDR2 YFSETQ, per germline. V lost 5 bases to trimming and J lost 0 bases; unmatched junction nucleotides: 1. There are 13 residues in the CDR3. The CDR3 DNA reads TGCGCCAGCAGGACAGGGATGAACACTGAAGCTTTCTTT. Translated: CASRTGMNTEAFF.

This chain uses TRBV15 with TRBJ2-7, with a weak D call TRBD2 (6 bases). The CDR3 contains 16 residues. CDR1 LNHNV and CDR2 YYDKDF come from the germline V gene (reference sequence). V was pared by 4 bases and J by 5 bases, with 21 bases between. CDR3 region: CATSKTASELADEQYF. DNA for the CDR3: TGTGCCACCAGCAAGACAGCTTCGGAACTAGCTGACGAGCAGTACTTC.

This rearrangement joins TRBV6-4 to TRBJ1-4; D may be TRBD1 (5 bases). Germline CDR1 reads MRHNA; CDR2 reads SNTAGT. The CDR3 consists of 10 residues. The V end lost 11 bases, the J end lost 10 bases, and 11 bases lay between the germline ends. The CDR3 reads CAGITGKLFF. The CDR3, as DNA: TGTGCCGGTATAACAGGAAAACTGTTTTTT.

The chain carries TRBV7-2 and TRBJ2-7; D is perhaps TRBD2 (5 bases). Germline V gene lookup returns CDR1 SGHTA and CDR2 FQGNSA. V was trimmed by 2 bases and J by 1 base, leaving 6 bases between them. This CDR3 region has 13 residues. Here the CDR3 reads CASSLRESYEQYF. CDR3 bases: TGTGCCAGCAGCTTACGGGAATCCTACGAGCAGTACTTC.

There are a few counts of this clone. CDR3 region: CASSYGRASNQPQHF. Written as DNA, the CDR3 is TGTGCCAGCAGCTACGGCAGGGCTAGCAATCAGCCCCAGCATTTT. The genes are TRBV6-5 and TRBJ1-5; TRBD1 might be the D (5 bases). V gave up 6 bases and J gave up 0 bases, with 12 bases separating them. The CDR3 runs 15 residues. Germline-derived CDR1 and CDR2 are MNHEY and SVGAGI.

The genes are TRBV18 and TRBJ2-7, with D perhaps being TRBD1 or TRBD2 (5 bases each). The V and J ends lost 3 bases and 7 bases respectively, with 7 bases between them. CDR1 is KGHSH and CDR2 is LQKENI in the germline V gene. This CDR3 has 11 amino acids. The CDR3 sequence: CASSPGEEQYF. Here the CDR3 DNA reads TGTGCCAGCTCACCGGGGGAGGAGCAGTACTTC.

J is TRBJ2-3 and V is TRBV7-3; possible D gene TRBD2, 5 bases. The V end lost 2 bases, the J end lost 8 bases, and 14 bases lay between the germline ends. The germline CDR1 and CDR2 sequences are SGHTA and FQGTGA. The CDR3 runs to 14 residues. The CDR3 DNA reads TGTGCCAGCAGCTTACAACTAGGCGTGGGTACGCAGTATTTT. Amino acid sequence: CASSLQLGVGTQYF.

This clone came up a few times. The chain couples TRBV28 to TRBJ2-4; 8 bases agree with TRBD2. The CDR3 totals 13 residues. V trimming: 10 bases; J trimming: 3 bases; junction bases outside the gene matches: 5. CDR1 is MDHEN, CDR2 SYDVKM, per germline. CDR3 region: CATRAGGKNIQYF. DNA of the CDR3: TGTGCCACCAGGGCGGGGGGCAAAAACATTCAGTACTTC.

With respect to this clone: Other nucleotide sequences from this sample produce the same CDR3. The chain couples TRBV7-6 to TRBJ2-3, with D hard to call. The V end lost 1 base, the J end lost 6 bases, and 2 bases lay between the germline ends. Per germline, CDR1 SGHVS and CDR2 FNYEAQ. The CDR3 runs to 11 residues. The CDR3 region is CASSLVDTQYF. The CDR3 bases are TGTGCCAGCAGCTTAGTTGATACGCAGTATTTT.

V is TRBV10-3 and J is TRBJ2-7; tentatively, D is TRBD1 (6 bases). Trimming took 4 bases from V and 2 from J, leaving 12 bases between them. The germline gives CDR1 ENHRY, CDR2 SYGVKD. The CDR3 runs to 14 residues. The CDR3 region has the DNA TGTGCCATCAGTGGGGGACAAGCTACCTACGAGCAGTACTTC. This sequence encodes CAISGGQATYEQYF.

This clone was counted a few times. The chain recombines TRBV29-1 with TRBJ2-1; 7 positions match TRBD2. Looked up from germline, CDR1 is SQVTM and CDR2 is ANQGSEA. CDR3 size: 15 residues. Trimming at V came to 0 bases and at J to 3 bases, leaving 5 bases not matched to a gene. The CDR3 DNA is TGCAGCGTTGAAGATATAGCGGGCTTCTACAATGAGCAGTTCTTC. This translates into CSVEDIAGFYNEQFF.

This clone was observed a handful of times. The chain combines TRBV27 with TRBJ1-2; perhaps TRBD1 as D (6 bases). Germline CDR1 is MNHEY and CDR2 is SMNVEV (reference sequence). The CDR3 sequence is 15 residues long. Trimming took 5 bases from V and 5 from J, leaving 18 bases between them. The DNA for the CDR3 is TGTGCCAGCAGTAGCGCATGGGGGCGCCGGTATGGCTACACCTTC. It codes for CASSSAWGRRYGYTF.

This clone has a handful of counts. J is TRBJ2-3 and V is TRBV15; no definite D call. This CDR3 spans 14 amino acids. In germline, CDR1 is LNHNV, CDR2 YYDKDF (reference sequence). V lost 4 bases, J lost 2 bases, and 10 bases lay in between. The chain's CDR3 is CATSILTPTDTQYF. CDR3 bases: TGTGCCACCAGCATATTGACCCCCACAGATACGCAGTATTTT.